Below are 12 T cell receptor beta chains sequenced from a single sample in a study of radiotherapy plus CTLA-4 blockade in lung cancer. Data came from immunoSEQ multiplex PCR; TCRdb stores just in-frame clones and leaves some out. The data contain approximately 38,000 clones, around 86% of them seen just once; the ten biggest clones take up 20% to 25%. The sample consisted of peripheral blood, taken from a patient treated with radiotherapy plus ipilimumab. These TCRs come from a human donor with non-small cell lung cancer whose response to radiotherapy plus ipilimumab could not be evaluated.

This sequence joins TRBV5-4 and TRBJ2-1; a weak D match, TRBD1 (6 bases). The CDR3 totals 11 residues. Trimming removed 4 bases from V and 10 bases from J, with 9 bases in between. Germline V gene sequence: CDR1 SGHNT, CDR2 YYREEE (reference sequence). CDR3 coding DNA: TGTGCCAGCAGCAAAGACAGGGAGCAGTTCTTC. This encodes CASSKDREQFF.

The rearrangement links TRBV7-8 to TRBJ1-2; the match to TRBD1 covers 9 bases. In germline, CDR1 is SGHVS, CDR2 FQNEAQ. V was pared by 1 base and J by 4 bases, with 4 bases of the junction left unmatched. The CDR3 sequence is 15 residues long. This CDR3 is CASSLGGQGAYGYTF. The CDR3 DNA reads TGTGCCAGCAGCTTAGGGGGACAGGGAGCCTATGGCTACACCTTC.

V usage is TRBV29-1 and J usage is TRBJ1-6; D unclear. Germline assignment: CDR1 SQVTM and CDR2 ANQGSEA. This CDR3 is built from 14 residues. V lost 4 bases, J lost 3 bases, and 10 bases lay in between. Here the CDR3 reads CSVAEGIYNSPLHF. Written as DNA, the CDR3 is TGCAGCGTTGCGGAGGGAATCTATAATTCACCCCTCCACTTT.

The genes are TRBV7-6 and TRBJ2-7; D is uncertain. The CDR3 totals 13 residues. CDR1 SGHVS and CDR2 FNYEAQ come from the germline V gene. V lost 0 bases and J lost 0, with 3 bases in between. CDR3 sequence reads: CASSLASSYEQYF. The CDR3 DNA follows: TGTGCCAGCAGCTTAGCGAGCTCCTACGAGCAGTACTTC.

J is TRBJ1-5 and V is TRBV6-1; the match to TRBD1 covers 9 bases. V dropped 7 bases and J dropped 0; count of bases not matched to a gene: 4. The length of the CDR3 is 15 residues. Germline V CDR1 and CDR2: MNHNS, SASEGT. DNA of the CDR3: TGTGCCAGCACTAGGACAGGGGATAGCAATCAGCCCCAGCATTTT. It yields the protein CASTRTGDSNQPQHF.

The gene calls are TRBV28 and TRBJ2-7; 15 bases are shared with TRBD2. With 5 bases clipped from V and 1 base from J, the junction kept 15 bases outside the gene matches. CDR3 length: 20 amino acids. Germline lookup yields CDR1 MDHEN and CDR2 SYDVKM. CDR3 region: CASSPLRAGTSGRKSYEQYF. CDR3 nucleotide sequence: TGTGCCAGCAGTCCACTCCGAGCCGGGACTAGCGGGAGGAAATCCTACGAGCAGTACTTC.

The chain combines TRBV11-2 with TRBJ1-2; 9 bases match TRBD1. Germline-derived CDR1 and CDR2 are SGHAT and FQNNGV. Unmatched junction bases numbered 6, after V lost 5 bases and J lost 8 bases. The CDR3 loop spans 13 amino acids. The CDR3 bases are TGTGCCAGCAGCACCGGGACAGGGACCGGCTACACCTTC. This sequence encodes CASSTGTGTGYTF.

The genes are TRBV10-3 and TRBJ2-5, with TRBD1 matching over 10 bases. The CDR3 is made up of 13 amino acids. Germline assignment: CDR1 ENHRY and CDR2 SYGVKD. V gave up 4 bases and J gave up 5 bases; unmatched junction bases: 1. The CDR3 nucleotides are TGTGCCATCAGTGGGGGACAGGGGGAGACCCAGTACTTC. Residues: CAISGGQGETQYF.

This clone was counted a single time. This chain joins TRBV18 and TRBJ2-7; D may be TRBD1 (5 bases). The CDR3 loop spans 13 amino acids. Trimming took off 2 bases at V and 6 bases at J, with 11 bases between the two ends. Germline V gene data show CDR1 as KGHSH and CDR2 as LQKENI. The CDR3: CASSPTGQGEQYF. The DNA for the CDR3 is TGTGCCAGCTCACCAACCGGGCAGGGCGAGCAGTACTTC.

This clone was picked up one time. Written as DNA, the CDR3 is TGTGCCACTAAAAGGGGCGGAGATCAGCCCCAGCATTTT. The encoded protein is CATKRGGDQPQHF. The chain recombines TRBV19 with TRBJ1-5; TRBD1 might be the D (5 bases). The CDR3 is 13 amino acids. The germline V and J ends were trimmed by 10 bases and 5 bases, with 15 bases remaining between them. Looked up from germline, CDR1 is LNHDA and CDR2 is SQIVND (reference sequence).

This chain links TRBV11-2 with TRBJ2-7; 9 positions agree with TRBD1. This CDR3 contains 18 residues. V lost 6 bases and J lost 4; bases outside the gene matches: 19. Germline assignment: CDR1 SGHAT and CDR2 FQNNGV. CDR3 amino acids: CASSRRVTQGALNYEQYF. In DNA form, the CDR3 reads TGTGCCAGCAGTCGGAGGGTGACACAGGGGGCCCTTAATTACGAGCAGTACTTC.

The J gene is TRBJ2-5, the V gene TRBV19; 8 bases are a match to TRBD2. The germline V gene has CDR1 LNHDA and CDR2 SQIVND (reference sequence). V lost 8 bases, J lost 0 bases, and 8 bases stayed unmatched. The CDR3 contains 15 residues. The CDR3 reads CASGAGGRYQETQYF. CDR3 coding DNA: TGTGCCAGTGGGGCGGGGGGCAGGTACCAAGAGACCCAGTACTTC.